This passage covers 32 T cell receptor beta chains from one sample sequenced in a study of OX40 agonist ivuxolimab in advanced cancers. Here immunoSEQ multiplex PCR was the method, and the copy in TCRdb shows in-frame clones only, minus some. The table lists about 54,000 clones, approximately 91% of them singletons. The source was CD4+ or CD8+ T cells sorted from blood, collected in a trial of the OX40 agonist ivuxolimab. The receptor source for this set is an adult with an advanced solid tumor such as melanoma, head and neck, liver or kidney cancer.

The chain uses TRBV7-3 and TRBJ2-7; D is perhaps TRBD1 (5 bases). Germline CDR1 is SGHTA and CDR2 is FQGTGA. V gave up 4 bases and J gave up 6 bases, with 13 bases separating them. The CDR3 consists of 13 residues. The CDR3 protein is CASSSAEQGEQYF. The CDR3 coding sequence is TGTGCCAGCAGCTCGGCAGAGCAGGGCGAGCAGTACTTC. The complete variable domain, with remaining parts taken from reference TRBV7-3 and TRBJ2-7, reads GAGVSQTPSNKVTEKGKYVELRCDPISGHTALYWYRQSLGQGPEFLIYFQGTGAADDSGLPNDRFFAVRPEGSVSTLKIQRTERGDSAVYLCASSSAEQGEQYFGPGTRLTVT.

The rearrangement joins TRBV5-1 to TRBJ1-1, with no clear D. In germline, CDR1 is SGHRS, CDR2 YFSETQ. The CDR3 runs 13 residues. The V and J ends lost 5 bases and 1 base respectively, with 9 bases between them. The CDR3 DNA reads TGCGCCAGCAGGGGAGACCCGAACACTGAAGCTTTCTTT. Protein product: CASRGDPNTEAFF.

V and J are TRBV11-2 and TRBJ2-7; 10 nucleotides align to TRBD1. Trimming at V came to 1 base and at J to 2 bases, leaving 5 bases not matched to a gene. Germline V CDR1 and CDR2: SGHAT, FQNNGV. The CDR3 is 16 amino acids. The CDR3 sequence is CASSLGTGTGAYEQYF. For the CDR3, the DNA is TGTGCCAGCAGCTTAGGAACCGGGACAGGGGCCTACGAGCAGTACTTC.

The chain couples TRBV6-5 to TRBJ1-2; 8 bases map to TRBD1. V lost 6 bases, J lost 8 bases, and 8 bases stayed unmatched. The CDR3 is made up of 13 amino acids. Germline lookup yields CDR1 MNHEY and CDR2 SVGAGI. Here the CDR3 DNA reads TGTGCCAGCAGAAACAGGGGGGCAAGCGGCTACACCTTC. The encoded protein is CASRNRGASGYTF.

This rearrangement joins TRBV18 to TRBJ2-7; D is ambiguous. Per germline, CDR1 KGHSH and CDR2 LQKENI. The CDR3 consists of 16 residues. V was trimmed by 3 bases and J by 6 bases, leaving 21 bases between them. The CDR3 here is CASSPNSKRRTGEQYF. CDR3 coding DNA: TGTGCCAGCTCACCGAACTCAAAGAGGCGTACCGGCGAGCAGTACTTC.

In its sample, this clone was seen once. The sample holds other DNA sequences that translate to the same CDR3. The V gene is TRBV5-1, the J gene TRBJ1-5; D is uncertain. CDR1 and CDR2 (germline): SGHRS, YFSETQ. Trimming removed 0 bases from V and 1 base from J, with 2 bases in between. This CDR3 contains 13 residues. The CDR3 here is CASSLDSNQPQHF. As DNA, the CDR3 is TGCGCCAGCAGCTTGGACAGCAATCAGCCCCAGCATTTT.

This rearrangement joins TRBV5-1 to TRBJ2-7; TRBD2 might be the D (5 bases). The V end was cut by 1 base, the J end by 0 bases, with 11 bases between. The CDR3 is 15 residues long. From germline, CDR1 is SGHRS and CDR2 YFSETQ. CDR3 DNA: TGCGCCAGCAGCTTGAGCGGACTTACCTCCTACGAGCAGTACTTC. It is translated as CASSLSGLTSYEQYF.

The chain has TRBV15 and TRBJ2-5, with D possibly being TRBD1 (5 bases). The CDR3 length is 14 residues. V lost 0 bases, J lost 6 bases, and 11 bases lay in between. Per the germline V gene, CDR1 is LNHNV and CDR2 is YYDKDF (reference sequence). Written as DNA, the CDR3 is TGTGCCACCAGCAGAGATAGCCAGGGCCAGACCCAGTACTTC. It codes for CATSRDSQGQTQYF.

The chain employs TRBV9 and TRBJ2-7; D may match TRBD1 or TRBD2 (5 bases each). The CDR3 has 14 residues. Germline lookup yields CDR1 SGDLS and CDR2 YYNGEE. Trimming removed 3 bases at V and 2 bases at J, with 12 bases between. CDR3 region: CASSARGRAYEQYF. DNA of the CDR3: TGTGCCAGCAGCGCGAGGGGCAGGGCCTACGAGCAGTACTTC.

The V call is TRBV6-5, the J call TRBJ1-5; 7 bases map to TRBD1. Germline V gene sequence: CDR1 MNHEY, CDR2 SVGAGI. The CDR3 runs 13 residues. V lost 7 bases, J lost 5 bases, and 5 bases stayed unmatched. The CDR3 region is CASTVRGDQPQHF. CDR3 bases: TGTGCCAGCACAGTCAGGGGGGATCAGCCCCAGCATTTT.

The chain is built from TRBV6-5 and TRBJ2-3; D unclear. The germline V gene has CDR1 MNHEY and CDR2 SVGAGI. There are 13 residues in the CDR3. With 6 bases removed from V and 5 bases from J, the gap between germline ends came to 12 bases. The CDR3 loop is CASRRLGLDTQYF. The CDR3 DNA reads TGTGCCAGCAGGAGGCTTGGATTAGATACGCAGTATTTT.

This clone has more than one count but fewer than ten. The chain carries TRBV18 and TRBJ1-2; tentative D call: TRBD1 (5 bases). Germline assignment: CDR1 KGHSH and CDR2 LQKENI. Trimming removed 9 bases at V and 3 bases at J, with 17 bases between. The CDR3 sequence is 14 residues long. CDR3 sequence reads: CASYSGGSDYGYTF. CDR3 DNA sequence: TGTGCCAGTTATTCCGGGGGATCGGACTATGGCTACACCTTC.

J is TRBJ2-7 and V is TRBV5-1, with a possible D match to TRBD2 (5 bases). The length of the CDR3 is 15 residues. CDR1 and CDR2 from the germline V gene are SGHRS and YFSETQ. V was shortened by 5 bases and J by 3 bases, with 18 bases between the two germline ends. The CDR3 DNA sequence: TGCGCCAGCAGTGAGTTAATAGGGAGCGGCTACGAGCAGTACTTC. Translation: CASSELIGSGYEQYF.

This chain uses TRBV4-1 with TRBJ2-1; 9 nucleotides match TRBD1. The CDR3 length is 15 residues. The V gene end was trimmed by 4 bases and the J gene end by 6 bases; junction bases not matched to a gene: 7. The germline CDR1 and CDR2 sequences are MGHRA and YSYEKL. DNA for the CDR3: TGCGCCAGCAGCCTACCCGGGACAGGGACCAATGAGCAGTTCTTC. Encoded protein: CASSLPGTGTNEQFF.

The chain joins TRBV28 to TRBJ2-5; the D is unclear. This CDR3 spans 15 amino acids. Germline-derived CDR1 and CDR2 are MDHEN and SYDVKM. Between the trimmed V and J ends, which lost 6 bases and 2 bases, there was a span of 16 bases. CDR3 protein: CASRSPTYTQETQYF. DNA for the CDR3: TGTGCCAGCAGATCTCCCACATACACACAAGAGACCCAGTACTTC.

V usage is TRBV4-3 and J usage is TRBJ1-4; D might be TRBD1 (6 bases). The CDR3 contains 21 residues. V was clipped by 4 bases and J by 3 bases, with 30 bases between them. CDR1 LGHNA and CDR2 YSLEER come from the germline V gene. The CDR3, as DNA: TGCGCCAGCAGCCTTACCCATCGCCCGGGGGCTCTAAAGAGTGCTAATGAAAAACTGTTTTTT. Its translation: CASSLTHRPGALKSANEKLFF.

The table lists this clone with a few counts. Other DNA sequences within the sample encode an identical CDR3. The V gene is TRBV5-8, the J gene TRBJ2-7; tentatively, D is TRBD1 (6 bases). V was trimmed by 2 bases and J by 2 bases, leaving 8 bases between them. The CDR3 is 13 amino acids. Germline CDR1 reads SGHTS; CDR2 reads YDEGEE. The CDR3: CASSLTGPYEQYF. The DNA of the CDR3 is TGTGCCAGCAGCTTAACAGGGCCCTACGAGCAGTACTTC.

This chain links TRBV5-6 with TRBJ1-5; D perhaps matches TRBD1 (5 bases). CDR1 is SGHDT, CDR2 YYEEEE, per germline. V lost 0 bases and J 2 bases, leaving 9 bases between the germline ends. This CDR3 has 15 residues. The CDR3 reads CASSLAGPGNQPQHF. In DNA, the CDR3 is TGTGCCAGCAGCTTGGCGGGGCCGGGCAATCAGCCCCAGCATTTT.

The J gene is TRBJ1-2, the V gene TRBV2; 11 bases are a match to TRBD1. Trimming at V came to 7 bases and at J to 8 bases, leaving 15 bases not matched to a gene. The CDR3 has 16 residues. In germline, CDR1 is SNHLY, CDR2 FYNNEI. CDR3 sequence: CASTVYPGTGGLGYTF. CDR3 bases: TGTGCCAGCACGGTTTACCCCGGGACAGGGGGTTTGGGCTACACCTTC.

This CDR3 is CASRGWGGSTDTQYF. CDR3 nucleotides: TGTGCCAGCAGAGGGTGGGGAGGGAGCACAGATACGCAGTATTTT. The chain couples TRBV28 to TRBJ2-3; TRBD2 matches 7 bases. Unmatched junction bases numbered 6, after V lost 6 bases and J lost 0 bases. From germline, CDR1 is MDHEN and CDR2 SYDVKM. The CDR3 has 15 residues.

This CDR3 reads CASSGYRDRGLSGQPQHF. CDR3 sequence (DNA): TGTGCCAGCAGTGGATACCGGGACAGGGGGTTATCGGGTCAGCCCCAGCATTTT. V usage is TRBV2 and J usage is TRBJ1-5; TRBD1 aligns across 11 bases. The V gene end was trimmed by 4 bases and the J gene end by 6 bases; junction bases not matched to a gene: 14. Germline V gives CDR1 SNHLY, CDR2 FYNNEI. CDR3 size: 18 residues.

The chain's CDR3 is CASSQGLADPSYNEQFF. The DNA for the CDR3 is TGTGCCAGCAGCCAGGGACTAGCGGACCCTTCCTACAATGAGCAGTTCTTC. This chain connects TRBV7-9 to TRBJ2-1; 11 bases fit TRBD2. This CDR3 has 17 residues. Trimming at V came to 5 bases and at J to 1 base, leaving 7 bases not matched to a gene. Germline V gene data show CDR1 as SEHNR and CDR2 as FQNEAQ (reference sequence). Looking up the rest from reference TRBV7-9 and TRBJ2-1 gives the full variable domain: DTGVSQNPRHKITKRGQNVTFRCDPISEHNRLYWYRQTLGQGPEFLTYFQNEAQLEKSRLLSDRFSAERPKGSFSTLEIQRTEQGDSAMYLCASSQGLADPSYNEQFFGPGTRLTVL.

The chain couples TRBV4-2 to TRBJ1-4; 7 bases agree with TRBD1. The germline V gene has CDR1 LGHNA and CDR2 YNFKEQ. The CDR3 is 18 residues long. The junction had 12 bases not matched to a gene; V was cut back by 2 bases and J by 3 bases. The CDR3 DNA sequence: TGTGCCAGCAGCCAAACCCCCGACAGGGTAGCGGCTAATGAAAAACTGTTTTTT. Residues: CASSQTPDRVAANEKLFF.

CDR3 amino acids: CASRPGALYYNSPLHF. The CDR3 DNA follows: TGCGCCAGCAGGCCGGGGGCGCTCTACTATAATTCACCCCTCCACTTT. V gene TRBV5-1 combines with J gene TRBJ1-6; possible D gene TRBD1, 6 bases. V was pared by 5 bases and J by 3 bases, with 15 bases between. CDR3 size: 16 residues. Per the germline V gene, CDR1 is SGHRS and CDR2 is YFSETQ.

V is TRBV2 and J is TRBJ1-2; the D gene is possibly TRBD1 (5 bases). The length of the CDR3 is 16 residues. Germline lookup yields CDR1 SNHLY and CDR2 FYNNEI. V was trimmed by 5 bases and J by 4 bases, leaving 20 bases between them. CDR3 nucleotide sequence: TGTGCCAGCAGTCCGAGGTCGGCGGGGGGGTCCTATGGCTACACCTTC. Amino acids: CASSPRSAGGSYGYTF.

The chain uses TRBV11-2 and TRBJ2-1; 16 bases map to TRBD2. This CDR3 region has 17 residues. V lost 5 bases, J lost 8 bases, and 9 bases stayed unmatched. The germline CDR1 and CDR2 sequences are SGHAT and FQNNGV. The CDR3 protein is CASSQTGGTSGRDEQFF. CDR3 in DNA: TGTGCCAGCAGCCAGACGGGCGGGACTAGCGGGAGGGATGAGCAGTTCTTC.

The chain employs TRBV18 and TRBJ1-2, with 9 bases aligning to TRBD1. The junction had 9 bases not matched to a gene; V was cut back by 6 bases and J by 4 bases. CDR1 and CDR2 (germline): KGHSH, LQKENI. The CDR3 contains 15 residues. The CDR3 sequence: CASSPGTGSGYGYTF. CDR3 coding DNA: TGTGCCAGCTCTCCCGGGACAGGGTCGGGCTATGGCTACACCTTC.

The J gene is TRBJ1-2, the V gene TRBV5-1; D possibly corresponds to TRBD1 (6 bases). The germline V and J ends were trimmed by 0 bases and 1 base, with 16 bases remaining between them. Germline values: CDR1 SGHRS, CDR2 YFSETQ. This CDR3 is 17 amino acids long. CDR3: CASSLDRVLSLNYGYTF. As DNA, the CDR3 is TGCGCCAGCAGCTTGGACAGGGTTTTATCTCTTAACTATGGCTACACCTTC.

The chain employs TRBV9 and TRBJ2-4, with TRBD1 matching over 9 bases. Germline V lookup: CDR1 SGDLS, CDR2 YYNGEE. J gave up 0 bases and V 4 bases, and 11 bases lay outside the gene matches. The CDR3 consists of 18 residues. As DNA, the CDR3 is TGTGCCAGCAGCCCGTCGGGGACAGGGTTCGGAGCCAAAAACATTCAGTACTTC. The encoded protein is CASSPSGTGFGAKNIQYF.

This chain joins TRBV19 and TRBJ2-1; TRBD1 might be the D (6 bases). V gave up 4 bases and J gave up 10 bases, with 8 bases separating them. This CDR3 region has 11 residues. Germline V gene lookup returns CDR1 LNHDA and CDR2 SQIVND (reference sequence). The CDR3 nucleotides are TGTGCCAGTAGTAAGAGGGGGGAGCAGTTCTTC. Translation: CASSKRGEQFF. The whole variable domain, remainder taken from reference TRBV19 and TRBJ2-1, is DGGITQSPKYLFRKEGQNVTLSCEQNLNHDAMYWYRQDPGQGLRLIYYSQIVNDFQKGDIAEGYSVSREKKESFPLTVTSAQKNPTAFYLCASSKRGEQFFGPGTRLTVL.

V usage is TRBV11-2 and J usage is TRBJ2-7; 7 nucleotides agree with TRBD1. V lost 1 base to trimming and J lost 11 bases; unmatched junction nucleotides: 5. In germline, CDR1 is SGHAT, CDR2 FQNNGV. The CDR3 is 12 residues long. The CDR3 here is CASSLVGDSKYF. Written as DNA, the CDR3 is TGTGCCAGCAGCTTAGTAGGGGACAGTAAGTACTTC.

The chain employs TRBV6-5 and TRBJ1-2, with 8 bases aligning to TRBD1. CDR1 and CDR2 (germline): MNHEY, SVGAGI. J gave up 4 bases and V 4 bases, and 5 bases lay outside the gene matches. The length of the CDR3 is 14 residues. Here the CDR3 reads CASSSQGARYGYTF. The DNA for the CDR3 is TGTGCCAGCAGTTCCCAGGGGGCGCGCTATGGCTACACCTTC.